This entry features one TCR beta chain sequence. This sample is drawn from a study of blood T cell repertoires in COVID-19. Study as a whole: Acute and convalescent COVID-19 specimens originated in the United States, Italy and Spain.

Per the germline V gene, CDR1 is LGHDT and CDR2 is YNNKEL (reference sequence). Unmatched junction bases numbered 14, after V lost 8 bases and J lost 1 base. CDR3 length equals 19 residues. TCRdb's copy holds only in-frame clones and misses some; the assay was immunoSEQ multiplex PCR. The sample shows some 120,000 clones, roughly nine tenths of them seen only once. The TCR originated in a man in his fifties with active COVID-19. The V call is TRBV3-1 (or the pseudogene TRBV3-2), the J call TRBJ2-2; 12 nucleotides line up with TRBD2. Sequenced sample: peripheral blood. CDR3 amino acids: CASGPLTSGGHLNTGELFF. The DNA of the CDR3 is TGTGCCAGCGGTCCGTTAACTAGCGGGGGGCATCTGAACACCGGGGAGCTGTTTTTT.